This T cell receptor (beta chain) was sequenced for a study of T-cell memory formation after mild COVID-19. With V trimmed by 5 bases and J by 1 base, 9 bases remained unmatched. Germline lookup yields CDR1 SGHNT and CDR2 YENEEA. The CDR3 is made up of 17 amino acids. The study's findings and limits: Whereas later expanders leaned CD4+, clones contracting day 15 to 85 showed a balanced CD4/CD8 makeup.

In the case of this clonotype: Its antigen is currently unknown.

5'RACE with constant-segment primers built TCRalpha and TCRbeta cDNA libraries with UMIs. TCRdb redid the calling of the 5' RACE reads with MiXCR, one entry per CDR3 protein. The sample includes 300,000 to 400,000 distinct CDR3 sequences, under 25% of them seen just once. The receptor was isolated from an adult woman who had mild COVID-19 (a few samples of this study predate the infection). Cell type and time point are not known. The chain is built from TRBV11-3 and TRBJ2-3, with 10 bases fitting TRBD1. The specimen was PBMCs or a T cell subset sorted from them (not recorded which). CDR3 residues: CASSAPIGTGGTDTQYF. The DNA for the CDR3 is TGTGCCAGCAGCGCCCCAATAGGGACAGGGGGCACAGATACGCAGTATTTT. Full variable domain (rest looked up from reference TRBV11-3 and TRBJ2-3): EAGVVQSPRYKIIEKKQPVAFWCNPISGHNTLYWYLQNLGQGPELLIRYENEEAVDDSQLPKDRFSAERLKGVDSTLKIQPAELGDSAVYLCASSAPIGTGGTDTQYFGPGTRLTVL.